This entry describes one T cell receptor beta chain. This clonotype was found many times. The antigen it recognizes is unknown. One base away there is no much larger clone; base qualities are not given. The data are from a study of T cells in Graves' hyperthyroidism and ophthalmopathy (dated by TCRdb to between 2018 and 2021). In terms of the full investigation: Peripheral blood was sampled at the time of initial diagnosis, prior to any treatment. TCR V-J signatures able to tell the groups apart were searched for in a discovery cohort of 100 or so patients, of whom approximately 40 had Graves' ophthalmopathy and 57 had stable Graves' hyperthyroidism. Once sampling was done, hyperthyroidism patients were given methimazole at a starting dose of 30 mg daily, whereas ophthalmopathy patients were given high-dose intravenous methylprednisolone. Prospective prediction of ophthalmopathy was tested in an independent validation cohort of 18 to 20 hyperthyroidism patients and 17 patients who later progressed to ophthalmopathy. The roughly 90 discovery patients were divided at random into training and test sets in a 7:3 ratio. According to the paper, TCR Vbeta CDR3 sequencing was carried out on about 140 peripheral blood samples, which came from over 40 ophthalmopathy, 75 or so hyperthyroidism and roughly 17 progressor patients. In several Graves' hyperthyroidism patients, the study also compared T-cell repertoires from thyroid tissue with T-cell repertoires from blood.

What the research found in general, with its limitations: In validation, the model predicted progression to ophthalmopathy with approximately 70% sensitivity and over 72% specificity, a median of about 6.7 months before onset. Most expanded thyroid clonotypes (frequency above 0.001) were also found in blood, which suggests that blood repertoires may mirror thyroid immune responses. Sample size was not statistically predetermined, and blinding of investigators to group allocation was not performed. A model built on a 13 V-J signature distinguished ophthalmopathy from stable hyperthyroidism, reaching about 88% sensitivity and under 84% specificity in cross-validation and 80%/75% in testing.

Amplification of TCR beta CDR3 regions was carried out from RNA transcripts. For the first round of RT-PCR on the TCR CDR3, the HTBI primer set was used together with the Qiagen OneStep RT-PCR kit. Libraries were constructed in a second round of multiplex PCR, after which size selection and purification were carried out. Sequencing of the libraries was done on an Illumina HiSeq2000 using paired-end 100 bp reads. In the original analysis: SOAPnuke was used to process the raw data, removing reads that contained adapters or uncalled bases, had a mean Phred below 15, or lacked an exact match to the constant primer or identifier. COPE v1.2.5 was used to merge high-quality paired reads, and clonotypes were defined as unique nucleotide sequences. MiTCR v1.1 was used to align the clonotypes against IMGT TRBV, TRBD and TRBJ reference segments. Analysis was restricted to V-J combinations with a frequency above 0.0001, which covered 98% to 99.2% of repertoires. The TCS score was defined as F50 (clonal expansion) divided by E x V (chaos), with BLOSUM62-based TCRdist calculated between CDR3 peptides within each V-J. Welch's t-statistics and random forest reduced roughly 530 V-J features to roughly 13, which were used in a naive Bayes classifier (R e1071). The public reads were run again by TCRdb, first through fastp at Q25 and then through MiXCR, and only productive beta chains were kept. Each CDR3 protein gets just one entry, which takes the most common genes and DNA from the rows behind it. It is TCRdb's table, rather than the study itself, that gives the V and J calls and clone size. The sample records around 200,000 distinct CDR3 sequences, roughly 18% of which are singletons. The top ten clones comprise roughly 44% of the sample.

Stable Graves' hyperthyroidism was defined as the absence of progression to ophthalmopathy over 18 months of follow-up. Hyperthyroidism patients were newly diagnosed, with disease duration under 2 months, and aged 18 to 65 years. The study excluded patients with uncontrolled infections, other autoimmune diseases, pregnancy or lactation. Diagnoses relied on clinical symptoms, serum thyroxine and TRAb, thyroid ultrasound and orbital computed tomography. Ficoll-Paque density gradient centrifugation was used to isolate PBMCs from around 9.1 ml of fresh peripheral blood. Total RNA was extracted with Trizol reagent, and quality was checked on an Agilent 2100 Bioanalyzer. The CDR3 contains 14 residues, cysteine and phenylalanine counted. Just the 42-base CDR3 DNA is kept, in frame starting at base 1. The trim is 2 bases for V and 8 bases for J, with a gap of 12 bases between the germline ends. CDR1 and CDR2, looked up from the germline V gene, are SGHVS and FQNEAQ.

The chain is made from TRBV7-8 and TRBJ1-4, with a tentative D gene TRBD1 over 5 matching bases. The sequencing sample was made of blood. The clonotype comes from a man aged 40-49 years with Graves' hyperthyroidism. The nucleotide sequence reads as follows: TGTGCCAGCAGCTTACCCGACCCAGGGGAAAAACTGTTTTTT. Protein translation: CASSLPDPGEKLFF.